The T cell receptor (beta chain) described here comes from a study of post-analysis software for immune sequencing data. On this clonotype itself: The antigen is unknown.

Whole-study results and caveats: Elevated frequency relative to controls characterized several TRBV segments in patients, TRBV5-6, TRBV5-1 and TRBV20-1 among them.

CDR1 and CDR2 from the germline V gene are MNHEY and SMNVEV (reference sequence). This CDR3 spans 11 amino acids. Deletions cut 11 bases from V and 11 bases from J, with 18 bases between. cDNA libraries for TCR beta contained unique molecular identifiers. TCRdb recomputed calls from the PCR reads with MiXCR, one row per CDR3 protein. Here the sample spans approximately 690,000 distinct CDR3 sequences, roughly three fifths being singletons. This chain uses TRBV27 with TRBJ2-5; perhaps TRBD2 as D (5 bases). The sequence was obtained from a girl aged 2-10 years with multiple sclerosis. The sequencing sample was made of blood. The DNA of the CDR3 is TGTGCCGTAGAGACGGCTTGGGAGCAGTACTTC. Translated, it gives CAVETAWEQYF.